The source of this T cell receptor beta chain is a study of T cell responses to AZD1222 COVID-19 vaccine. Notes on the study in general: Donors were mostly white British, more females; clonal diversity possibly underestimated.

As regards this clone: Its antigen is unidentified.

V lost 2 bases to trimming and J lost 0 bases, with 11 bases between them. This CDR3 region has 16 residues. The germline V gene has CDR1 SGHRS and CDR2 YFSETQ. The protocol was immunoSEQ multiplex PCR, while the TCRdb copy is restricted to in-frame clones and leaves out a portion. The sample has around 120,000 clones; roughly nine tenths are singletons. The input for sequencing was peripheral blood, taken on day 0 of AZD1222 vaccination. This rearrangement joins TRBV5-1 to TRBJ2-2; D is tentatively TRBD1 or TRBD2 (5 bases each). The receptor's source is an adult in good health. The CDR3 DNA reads TGCGCCAGCAGCTTAAGGGACCTCGCGAACACCGGGGAGCTGTTTTTT. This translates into CASSLRDLANTGELFF.